The 22 T cell receptor beta chains presented below share a single source sample, sequenced in a study of cytomegalovirus exposure and HLA in healthy donors. The PCR used 60 Vbeta and 13 Jbeta primers. Profiled with immunoSEQ multiplex PCR; TCRdb holds only in-frame clones, not every one. The sample has around 200,000 clones, around 89% seen once. The material sequenced was PBMCs. The receptors were sampled from a young woman in good health and CMV-seronegative.

The chain recombines TRBV19 with TRBJ2-7; D ambiguous. The CDR3 extends over 12 amino acids. Germline V gene sequence: CDR1 LNHDA, CDR2 SQIVND (reference sequence). V was clipped by 5 bases and J by 5 bases, with 10 bases between them. DNA for the CDR3: TGTGCCAGTAGTGTCCGTTCCCACGAGCAGTACTTC. It encodes CASSVRSHEQYF. Using reference TRBV19 and TRBJ2-7 for the parts outside the CDR3, the full variable domain is DGGITQSPKYLFRKEGQNVTLSCEQNLNHDAMYWYRQDPGQGLRLIYYSQIVNDFQKGDIAEGYSVSREKKESFPLTVTSAQKNPTAFYLCASSVRSHEQYFGPGTRLTVT.

To note about this clone: The germline gene is not matched at one end of the junction; a read error may be the cause. The chain links TRBV7-9 to TRBJ1-3, with 10 positions matching TRBD1. Germline CDR1 is SEHNR and CDR2 is FQNEAQ (reference sequence). This CDR3 has 16 residues. The CDR3 DNA is TGTTCCAGCAGCCGAGGACAGGGGGGGACAGGAAACACCATATATTTT. Translation gives CSSSRGQGGTGNTIYF.

The chain couples TRBV30 to TRBJ1-4, with a possible D match to TRBD1 (6 bases). CDR1 is GTSNPN, CDR2 SVGIG, per germline (reference sequence). Trimming left V 2 bases short and J 3 bases short, with 13 bases between. The length of the CDR3 is 15 residues. The CDR3 reads CAWSLSWTANEKLFF. The CDR3 DNA reads TGTGCCTGGAGTTTATCTTGGACAGCTAATGAAAAACTGTTTTTT.

This clone appeared a few times. V and J are TRBV9 and TRBJ2-3; 8 bases agree with TRBD2. CDR1 and CDR2 from the germline V gene are SGDLS and YYNGEE. J gave up 1 base and V 3 bases, and 1 base lay outside the gene matches. CDR3 length equals 14 residues. The CDR3 DNA is TGTGCCAGCAGCGCGGGGGGGGGCACAGATACGCAGTATTTT. Its protein product is CASSAGGGTDTQYF.

The DNA of the CDR3 is TGTGCCAGCAGCTACTGGGACTTTCAAGAGACCCAGTACTTC. Its protein product is CASSYWDFQETQYF. This chain connects TRBV7-8 to TRBJ2-5, with D tentatively TRBD2 (6 bases). The germline V gene has CDR1 SGHVS and CDR2 FQNEAQ. The CDR3 has 14 residues. V lost 4 bases to trimming and J lost 2 bases, with 11 bases between them.

This chain uses TRBV5-1 with TRBJ2-7; maybe TRBD1 (6 bases). Per germline, CDR1 SGHRS and CDR2 YFSETQ. V was trimmed by 0 bases and J by 0 bases, leaving 10 bases between them. This CDR3 spans 15 amino acids. The CDR3 protein is CASSLGQAGSYEQYF. Written as DNA, the CDR3 is TGCGCCAGCAGCTTGGGACAGGCTGGCTCCTACGAGCAGTACTTC.

The CDR3 sequence: CASSQDLFAPSNESQYF. In DNA, the CDR3 is TGCGCCAGCAGCCAAGATCTCTTCGCCCCCTCTAATGAGTCCCAGTACTTC. The rearrangement joins TRBV4-3 to TRBJ2-5, with D unclear. Germline V gene sequence: CDR1 LGHNA, CDR2 YSLEER. V lost 0 bases, J lost 9 bases, and 23 bases lay in between. This CDR3 spans 17 amino acids.

The chain couples TRBV4-3 to TRBJ1-2; 9 bases map to TRBD1. This CDR3 has 15 residues. V was pared by 0 bases and J by 5 bases, with 4 bases of the junction left unmatched. CDR1 LGHNA and CDR2 YSLEER come from the germline V gene. The DNA for the CDR3 is TGCGCCAGCAGCCAAGATCTGACAGGGGGATATGGCTACACCTTC. It is translated as CASSQDLTGGYGYTF.

Comment on this clone: The CDR3 ends on some other residue instead of the conserved phenylalanine or tryptophan, so this is likely a read error. Because the CDR3's place on the DNA is in doubt, the DNA is left out and the CDR3 is given as listed by TCRdb. This chain connects TRBV16 to TRBJ1-1; the table names TRBD1, a call not compared with the DNA. In germline, CDR1 is KGHSY, CDR2 FQNENV. The CDR3 spans 15 residues, counting both ends. CDR3: CASSLPRTPGTAIPL.

By its share, this clone is medium-sized. V gene TRBV2 combines with J gene TRBJ1-2, with 8 bases that match TRBD1. The CDR3 is made up of 13 amino acids. Trimming cost V 4 bases and J 2 bases; bases outside gene matches: 0. Per the germline V gene, CDR1 is SNHLY and CDR2 is FYNNEI. The CDR3, as DNA: TGTGCCAGCAGTGGGACAGGGAACTATGGCTACACCTTC. This encodes CASSGTGNYGYTF.

The chain employs TRBV30 and TRBJ1-1; possibly TRBD1 for D (5 bases). Trimming took off 2 bases at V and 0 bases at J, with 13 bases between the two ends. CDR3 size: 15 residues. Per the germline V gene, CDR1 is GTSNPN and CDR2 is SVGIG (reference sequence). DNA of the CDR3: TGTGCCTGGAGTAAAATCAGGGTCATGAACACTGAAGCTTTCTTT. It specifies CAWSKIRVMNTEAFF.

The chain uses TRBV6-5 and TRBJ1-6; D might be TRBD1 (6 bases). The CDR3 runs 13 residues. Deletions cut 10 bases from V and 8 bases from J, with 15 bases between. In germline, CDR1 is MNHEY, CDR2 SVGAGI. The CDR3 loop reads CATRTGSHSPLHF. As DNA, the CDR3 is TGTGCCACCCGAACAGGGTCTCATTCACCCCTCCACTTT.

The sample holds a few counts of this clone. The chain links TRBV7-2 to TRBJ2-7; 7 nucleotides align to TRBD2. The V segment lost 4 bases and the J segment 0 bases; nucleotides outside the gene matches: 6. The CDR3 has 15 residues. CDR1 is SGHTA and CDR2 is FQGNSA in the germline V gene. The CDR3 DNA follows: TGTGCCAGCAGCTATTCCGGACTAGTCTCCTACGAGCAGTACTTC. It codes for CASSYSGLVSYEQYF.

This chain uses TRBV5-4 with TRBJ2-2, with 10 bases that match TRBD1. This CDR3 has 15 residues. V shed 4 bases, J shed 5 bases, and the junction held 5 bases outside the gene matches. Germline V gene lookup returns CDR1 SGHNT and CDR2 YYREEE (reference sequence). The CDR3 loop is CASSRTGGRTGELFF. In DNA, the CDR3 is TGTGCCAGCAGCCGGACAGGGGGTCGGACCGGGGAGCTGTTTTTT.

The chain combines TRBV4-3 with TRBJ2-7; a weak D match, TRBD1 (5 bases). CDR1 is LGHNA and CDR2 is YSLEER in the germline V gene. CDR3 size: 13 residues. Deletions cut 0 bases from V and 3 bases from J, with 6 bases between. The CDR3 region is CASSQETDYEQYF. The CDR3 coding sequence is TGCGCCAGCAGCCAAGAGACAGACTACGAGCAGTACTTC.

This clone was seen only a few times. The genes are TRBV19 and TRBJ2-7; possible D gene TRBD2, 6 bases. CDR1 and CDR2 from the germline V gene are LNHDA and SQIVND (reference sequence). V was cut by 4 bases and J by 4 bases, with 14 bases left in between. The CDR3 runs to 14 residues. CDR3 loop: CASSTRQTRYEQYF. Written as DNA, the CDR3 is TGTGCCAGTAGTACCCGACAGACTAGGTACGAGCAGTACTTC.

The CDR3 loop is CASSQGDSESNEQFF. The CDR3 DNA reads as TGCGCCAGCAGCCAAGGGGACAGCGAGTCCAATGAGCAGTTCTTC. V and J are TRBV4-3 and TRBJ2-1, with 7 positions matching TRBD1. Germline-derived CDR1 and CDR2 are LGHNA and YSLEER. The junction had 6 bases not matched to a gene; V was cut back by 1 base and J by 6 bases. CDR3 length equals 15 residues.

Regarding this clone: The identical CDR3 is also encoded by other nucleotide sequences in the sample. This chain links TRBV5-1 with TRBJ2-7, with 9 bases that match TRBD2. Per the germline V gene, CDR1 is SGHRS and CDR2 is YFSETQ. The V segment lost 2 bases and the J segment 3 bases; nucleotides outside the gene matches: 3. The CDR3 is 14 amino acids. The CDR3 DNA sequence: TGCGCCAGCAGCTTCGCGGGAGGGAGCTACGAGCAGTACTTC. This encodes CASSFAGGSYEQYF.

The rearrangement uses TRBV4-2 and TRBJ1-2; perhaps TRBD1 as D (6 bases). V was shortened by 1 base and J by 4 bases, with 16 bases between the two germline ends. CDR1 is LGHNA and CDR2 is YNFKEQ in the germline V gene. This CDR3 has 16 residues. CDR3 nucleotides: TGTGCCAGCAGCCAAGCCTCCGGGGACACCGCCTATGGCTACACCTTC. Translation: CASSQASGDTAYGYTF.

The V and J genes are TRBV19 and TRBJ2-5; TRBD1 matches 8 bases. The CDR3 sequence is 15 residues long. Germline lookup yields CDR1 LNHDA and CDR2 SQIVND (reference sequence). The V segment lost 1 base and the J segment 5 bases; nucleotides outside the gene matches: 6. As DNA, the CDR3 is TGTGCCAGTAGTATAGGAAGGGCAGGGGGCGAGACCCAGTACTTC. Its translation is CASSIGRAGGETQYF.

This chain uses TRBV13 with TRBJ2-7, with 10 bases aligning to TRBD2. The germline V gene encodes CDR1 PRHDT and CDR2 FYEKMQ (reference sequence). There are 15 residues in the CDR3. Trimming cost V 5 bases and J 3 bases; bases outside gene matches: 7. The CDR3 spells CASSGEASGSYEQYF. CDR3 DNA sequence: TGTGCCAGCAGCGGTGAGGCTAGCGGGAGCTACGAGCAGTACTTC.

The chain combines TRBV25-1 with TRBJ2-3; 8 bases fit TRBD1. Looked up from germline, CDR1 is MGHDK and CDR2 is SYGVNS. The trim removed 5 bases at V and 5 bases at J, leaving 6 bases unmatched. The length of the CDR3 is 14 residues. This CDR3 reads CASSSRGQIDTQYF. CDR3 sequence (DNA): TGTGCCAGCAGTTCCAGGGGGCAAATAGATACGCAGTATTTT.